Below are 5 T cell receptor beta chains sequenced from a single sample in a study of breast tumors, draining lymph nodes, adjacent tissues. TCRdb re-called the multiplex PCR reads through MiXCR, storing one row per CDR3 protein. Among some 65,000 distinct CDR3 sequences listed, approximately 45% were seen once. What was sequenced was breast tumor tissue. These TCRs come from a female donor with breast cancer. Some clones in this sample may be carry-over from other donors' samples.

About this clonotype itself: One end of the junction varies from germline; a read error may be responsible. The chain carries TRBV7-8 and TRBJ2-7, with D possibly being TRBD2 (5 bases). The CDR3 contains 15 residues. Germline CDR1 and CDR2: SGHVS and FQNEAQ. The CDR3 protein is CASSLQLGESNEQYF. For the CDR3, the DNA is TGCGCCAGCAGCCTACAGCTCGGGGAATCAAACGAGCAGTACTTC.

V is TRBV12-5 and J is TRBJ1-3; D is undetermined. This CDR3 contains 15 residues. With 3 bases removed from V and 1 base from J, the gap between germline ends came to 10 bases. Germline CDR1 and CDR2: LGHNT and FRNRAP. The CDR3 DNA follows: TGTGCTAGTGGTTTAGTGGGAATGTCTGGAAACACCATATATTTT. Residues: CASGLVGMSGNTIYF.

J is TRBJ1-2 and V is TRBV20-1; D gene unclear. V lost 4 bases, J lost 1 base, and 13 bases lay in between. CDR3 length: 14 residues. Germline V gene sequence: CDR1 DFQATT, CDR2 SNEGSKA (reference sequence). The DNA for the CDR3 is TGCAGTGCTATTCACAGAGACTTTAACTATGGCTACACCTTC. Protein: CSAIHRDFNYGYTF.

There are many counts of this clonotype. This chain links TRBV20-1 with TRBJ1-2, with D possibly being TRBD1 (6 bases). Germline CDR1 reads DFQATT; CDR2 reads SNEGSKA (reference sequence). V was shortened by 5 bases and J by 6 bases, with 19 bases between the two germline ends. This CDR3 comprises 14 residues. The CDR3 DNA reads as TGCAGTGCTCAGGGGCCAGTACAGTACGATGGCTACACCTTC. Its translation is CSAQGPVQYDGYTF.

By proportion, this clonotype is medium-sized. The gene calls are TRBV12-3 or TRBV12-4 and TRBJ2-5; 9 nucleotides match TRBD1. J was trimmed by 4 bases and V by 2 bases; bases with no gene match: 5. This CDR3 is built from 15 residues. CDR3 loop: CASSLRRGQGETQYF. The CDR3 bases are TGTGCCAGCAGTTTAAGACGGGGACAGGGAGAGACCCAGTACTTC.